The 20 T cell receptor beta chains in this list originate from one sample, sequenced in a study of cytomegalovirus exposure and HLA in healthy donors. The PCR made use of 60 Vbeta and 13 Jbeta primers. Profiled with immunoSEQ multiplex PCR; TCRdb holds only in-frame clones, not every one. The sample holds 180,000 or so clones; around three quarters are singletons and the top ten take around 2.3%. The sequencing sample was made of PBMCs. These receptors were taken from a woman in her forties or fifties in good health and CMV-seronegative.

The chain recombines TRBV28 with TRBJ2-7, with a tentative D call TRBD2 (5 bases). The V gene lost 2 bases and the J gene lost 7 bases, with 15 bases spanning the gap. Germline lookup yields CDR1 MDHEN and CDR2 SYDVKM. The CDR3 contains 14 residues. The CDR3 loop reads CASSLDPTRREQYF. The DNA for the CDR3 is TGTGCCAGCAGTTTAGACCCCACTAGGAGGGAGCAGTACTTC.

This clone was observed once. The rearrangement joins TRBV4-3 to TRBJ1-2, with no clear D. This CDR3 comprises 15 residues. Trimming took 0 bases from V and 0 from J, leaving 8 bases between them. Per germline, CDR1 LGHNA and CDR2 YSLEER. The CDR3 protein is CASSQDYLANYGYTF. The CDR3 DNA follows: TGCGCCAGCAGCCAAGATTACCTAGCTAACTATGGCTACACCTTC.

There are a few counts of this clone. The rearrangement links TRBV11-3 to TRBJ2-1, with TRBD2 matching 8 bases. CDR3 length equals 13 residues. Germline V gene data show CDR1 as SGHNT and CDR2 as YENEEA. The V and J ends lost 4 bases and 6 bases, in that order; junction bases with no gene match: 2. CDR3 sequence (DNA): TGTGCCAGCAGCTCCACTAGCGGCAATGAGCAGTTCTTC. Translated: CASSSTSGNEQFF.

This sequence joins TRBV19 and TRBJ1-2; D gene uncertain. Germline V gene sequence: CDR1 LNHDA, CDR2 SQIVND (reference sequence). Trimming stripped 5 bases from V and 2 bases from J, with 6 bases between. This CDR3 spans 12 amino acids. DNA for the CDR3: TGTGCCAGTAGTGACACCAACTATGGCTACACCTTC. The encoded protein is CASSDTNYGYTF.

The chain combines TRBV27 with TRBJ2-7; D is possibly TRBD1 (5 bases). CDR1 and CDR2 (germline): MNHEY, SMNVEV (reference sequence). CDR3 size: 11 residues. V was shortened by 8 bases and J by 3 bases, with 8 bases between the two germline ends. CDR3 bases: TGTGCCAGCCAGGACAACTACGAGCAGTACTTC. Its protein is CASQDNYEQYF.

There are a few counts of this clone. The chain carries TRBV6-4 and TRBJ2-2, with TRBD2 matching 7 bases. V lost 3 bases and J lost 1; bases outside the gene matches: 2. Germline V gene lookup returns CDR1 MRHNA and CDR2 SNTAGT. The CDR3 sequence is 15 residues long. For the CDR3, the DNA is TGTGCCAGCAGTGAAACTAGCGAGAACACCGGGGAGCTGTTTTTT. Translating it yields CASSETSENTGELFF.

This clone was found a few times. The chain links TRBV18 to TRBJ1-4; D remains ambiguous. Trimming left V 0 bases short and J 3 bases short, with 5 bases between. Germline CDR1 is KGHSH and CDR2 is LQKENI. The CDR3 contains 14 residues. This chain's CDR3 is CASSPPTANEKLFF. The CDR3 nucleotides are TGTGCCAGCTCACCACCAACGGCTAATGAAAAACTGTTTTTT.

V gene TRBV28 combines with J gene TRBJ2-7, with D possibly matching TRBD2 (5 bases). This CDR3 spans 15 amino acids. V lost 3 bases and J 1 base, leaving 13 bases between the germline ends. In germline, CDR1 is MDHEN, CDR2 SYDVKM. CDR3 DNA sequence: TGTGCCAGCAGTTTCCCCAGCGGAGCATCCTACGAGCAGTACTTC. Amino acid sequence: CASSFPSGASYEQYF.

On this clone itself: This sample also contains other DNA sequences that code for the same CDR3. This rearrangement joins TRBV4-3 to TRBJ2-7, with TRBD1 matching 7 bases. CDR1 is LGHNA, CDR2 YSLEER, per germline. CDR3 length: 15 amino acids. The J segment lost 2 bases and the V segment lost 0 bases, leaving 4 bases of the junction unmatched. Written as DNA, the CDR3 is TGCGCCAGCAGCCAAGAAGGGGGCAGTACCTACGAGCAGTACTTC. This translates into CASSQEGGSTYEQYF.

Remarks on this clone: The sample carries other DNA sequences with the same CDR3. The V gene is TRBV6-5, the J gene TRBJ2-3, with 10 positions matching TRBD2. Germline loops: CDR1 MNHEY, CDR2 SVGAGI. The CDR3 sequence is 15 residues long. V shed 6 bases and J 2 bases; nucleotides not matched to a gene: 5. The CDR3, as DNA: TGTGCCAGCAGGACCCTAGCGGGAGTCACAGATACGCAGTATTTT. Its translation: CASRTLAGVTDTQYF.

This clone was counted only a few times. This sequence joins TRBV5-4 and TRBJ2-7; 10 bases are shared with TRBD2. CDR3 length: 15 amino acids. Germline CDR1 reads SGHNT; CDR2 reads YYREEE (reference sequence). V dropped 3 bases and J dropped 2; count of bases not matched to a gene: 5. The CDR3 sequence is CASSWWTSGTYEQYF. CDR3 DNA: TGTGCCAGCAGCTGGTGGACTAGCGGAACCTACGAGCAGTACTTC.

This chain uses TRBV5-5 with TRBJ1-1, with D unresolved. The CDR3 has 14 amino acids. From germline, CDR1 is SGHKS and CDR2 YYEKEE (reference sequence). The V and J ends lost 0 bases and 0 bases respectively, with 6 bases between them. The CDR3 DNA follows: TGTGCCAGCAGCTTGGTAACAGTGAACACTGAAGCTTTCTTT. This codes for CASSLVTVNTEAFF.

The chain combines TRBV10-3 with TRBJ1-1; maybe TRBD1 (5 bases). The germline CDR1 and CDR2 sequences are ENHRY and SYGVKD. V lost 8 bases and J 0 bases, leaving 13 bases between the germline ends. This CDR3 region has 14 residues. CDR3 sequence (DNA): TGTGCCATCCAGGGCACCTCGATGAACACTGAAGCTTTCTTT. Translation: CAIQGTSMNTEAFF.

The chain employs TRBV25-1 and TRBJ1-6; D not resolved. This CDR3 is 12 amino acids long. Germline V gives CDR1 MGHDK, CDR2 SYGVNS. V was cut by 3 bases and J by 10 bases, with 7 bases left in between. CDR3 residues: CASSDSASPLHF. In DNA, the CDR3 is TGTGCCAGCAGTGATTCTGCGTCACCCCTCCACTTT.

The sample holds one count of this clone. V and J are TRBV28 and TRBJ2-7; 7 bases fit TRBD2. Unmatched junction bases numbered 5, after V lost 4 bases and J lost 2 bases. Germline loops: CDR1 MDHEN, CDR2 SYDVKM. This CDR3 is 14 amino acids long. The CDR3 DNA sequence: TGTGCCAGCAGTTCCTCGGGAGGTACCTACGAGCAGTACTTC. Its protein is CASSSSGGTYEQYF.

This clone was seen only once. V gene TRBV7-6 combines with J gene TRBJ1-1, with D unclear. The V end lost 4 bases, the J end lost 6 bases, and 12 bases lay between the germline ends. The CDR3 totals 13 residues. Germline CDR1 reads SGHVS; CDR2 reads FNYEAQ. This chain's CDR3 is CASSSRIGAEAFF. The CDR3 nucleotides read TGTGCCAGCAGCTCGAGGATTGGAGCTGAAGCTTTCTTT.

The chain couples TRBV18 to TRBJ1-2, with 7 bases matching TRBD1. The CDR3 consists of 12 residues. Trimming cost V 4 bases and J 6 bases; bases outside gene matches: 2. Germline V gene data show CDR1 as KGHSH and CDR2 as LQKENI. CDR3 sequence reads: CASSQGANGYTF. CDR3 DNA sequence: TGTGCCAGCTCACAGGGGGCGAATGGCTACACCTTC. Complete variable domain (other parts from reference TRBV18 and TRBJ1-2): NAGVMQNPRHLVRRRGQEARLRCSPMKGHSHVYWYRQLPEEGLKFMVYLQKENIIDESGMPKERFSAEFPKEGPSILRIQQVVRGDSAAYFCASSQGANGYTFGSGTRLTVV.

The chain has TRBV5-1 and TRBJ1-4; 7 positions match TRBD1. Germline V gene sequence: CDR1 SGHRS, CDR2 YFSETQ. The junction had 11 bases not matched to a gene; V was cut back by 4 bases and J by 8 bases. The length of the CDR3 is 15 residues. The CDR3 coding sequence is TGCGCCAGCAGCCCCGGTTTAGGGGGCTTCGAAAAACTGTTTTTT. Translating gives CASSPGLGGFEKLFF.

This clone was observed a handful of times. This chain joins TRBV5-1 and TRBJ1-3; D perhaps matches TRBD1 (6 bases). The CDR3 spans 15 residues. CDR1 and CDR2 (germline): SGHRS, YFSETQ. With 0 bases removed from V and 2 bases from J, the gap between germline ends came to 9 bases. CDR3 in DNA: TGCGCCAGCAGCTTGGCCAACAGGGCTGGAAACACCATATATTTT. This encodes CASSLANRAGNTIYF.

This chain uses TRBV5-1 with TRBJ2-5; 12 bases map to TRBD2. The trim removed 3 bases at V and 3 bases at J, leaving 6 bases unmatched. CDR3 length equals 16 residues. Germline CDR1 and CDR2: SGHRS and YFSETQ. CDR3 loop: CASSSARTSGEETQYF. In nucleotides, the CDR3 is TGCGCCAGCAGCTCCGCACGGACTAGCGGGGAAGAGACCCAGTACTTC.